The T cell receptor beta chain described here comes from a study of shared clonotypes between healthy human individuals (dated by TCRdb to about 2020). Background for the entire study: The cohort included a few men and two women between 18 and 49 years of age. Blood TCR repertoires of about 5 healthy adults were deeply sequenced to estimate repertoire size and the extent of clonotype sharing between individuals. To increase sequencing depth and limit assay-specific biases, TCR repertoire library preparation and sequencing were carried out by different laboratories using diverse techniques. Each donor's leukapheresis produced roughly between roughly 0.85 and 10 billion PBMCs. Per donor, three plates each were used for CD4 naive and CD4 memory, two for CD8 naive, and one for CD8 memory.

Overall study results and their limits: Compared with non-shared clonotypes, the clonotypes found in all four sorted-subset donors had higher generation probabilities. Sampling was restricted to blood, and TCR repertoires in tissue are likely to differ from TCR repertoires in blood. Based on pairwise subsampling, the degree of clonotype sharing among donors was expected to be affected by sequencing depth. Sharing across several donors was observed for around 4.8% of naive CD4, about 4% of naive CD8, 2.3% of memory CD4, and around 0.4% of memory CD8 clonotypes. Naive subsets generally had larger estimated clonotype richness than memory subsets did. Rarefaction of sorted-subset datasets indicated incomplete sequencing despite the large sequencing depth. Because the study included only a small number of donors, the genetic and exposure-history diversity represented was limited.

On this clone itself: The specificity of this receptor is unknown. No qualities accompany the bases; no much larger clone lies one base away.

The donors were healthy, HIV-negative adults who had no recently reported acute infections or vaccinations. Only Caucasian adults living in Nashville, Tennessee, USA were represented among the donors. CD4+ T cells were enriched by magnetic negative selection; naive cells were then positively selected on CD45RA, and the negative fraction formed the memory subset. Blood was collected by leukapheresis, and PBMCs were isolated by Ficoll-Histopaque density gradient centrifugation and then cryopreserved in liquid nitrogen vapor phase. Purity and quantity of every magnetically sorted T cell population were checked by analytical flow cytometry. Genomic DNA was isolated from each sorted fraction and quantified by UV absorbance on a Nanodrop 2000c. From its cysteine to its phenylalanine, the CDR3 spans 15 amino acids. Only CDR3 DNA remains: 45 bases, in frame from the first base. The germline V end is reduced by 2 bases and the J end by 0 bases; junction bases left unmatched: 4. CDR1 and CDR2 are read off the germline V gene as SGHDT and YYEEEE.

Using the deep immunoSEQ assay, multiplex PCR amplified TCR CDR3 regions from genomic DNA. Extracted genomic DNA from each cell subset was distributed evenly across all wells of several immunoSEQ 96-well plates, and each plate was treated as a replicate. For sorted subsets, each replicate PCR was loaded with roughly 0.2 ug genomic DNA, equivalent to approximately 27,000 T cell genomes. Purified libraries were measured with a Qubit 3.0 fluorometer, size-checked on a Bioanalyzer 2100, and measured again with the KAPA Library Quantification kit. Every immunoSEQ 96-well plate was sequenced on a separate single-read 150-cycle Illumina NextSeq 550 flow cell. Per the original workflow: Because the immunoSEQ output held only junctional sequences and lacked quality scores, the filtering could not match the filtering applied to full-length reads. Sequences were annotated with PyIR, a Python wrapper for IgBLAST v1.9, using IMGT germline references to assign V/J genes and CDR3. Reads were removed for weak V/J assignments (E-value above 1e-6), missing CDR3, stop codons, out-of-frame junctions, or ambiguous translated residues. V3J clonotypes were defined as sequences sharing an identical inferred V gene, J gene, and CDR3 amino acid sequence. Percentage overlap between repertoires was calculated by dividing the number of shared unique clonotypes by the size of the smaller repertoire. Repertoire richness was assessed with RTK rarefaction, the Chao1 estimator, and Recon v2.1 estimates of unobserved clonotypes. Generation probabilities for all TCRbeta clonotypes obtained by the gDNA method from a handful of donors were computed using OLGA. TCRdb mirrors the immuneACCESS table, restricted to in-frame sequences. Some clones are absent from its copies; in checked studies, under half trace to an unresolved V gene, and the reason for the others is unknown. V, J and clone size are those of that table, while D and trimming were read from the DNA. The sample contains some 1,100,000 clones, more than 75% of them found a single time. 0.5% to 0.6% of the sample rests with the top ten.

The sequenced sample consisted of memory CD4+ T cells from PBMCs. The intended sense of this specimen's cell subset or site label: CD45RA-negative fraction. Recombination joined TRBV5-6 with TRBJ1-1; 7 central bases correspond to TRBD1. This TCR was sampled from a man aged 18 to 29 in good health. Some clones in this sample may be carry-over from other donors' samples. The DNA is TGTGCCAGCAGCTTAATACAGGGGATGAACACTGAAGCTTTCTTT. Translated, it gives CASSLIQGMNTEAFF.